The present T cell receptor beta chain was sequenced within a study of T-cell reconstitution after alpha-beta-depleted transplantation in children. Unique molecular identifiers were used in preparing the TCRbeta library. TCRdb re-analysed the PCR reads in MiXCR, keeping a single row per CDR3 protein. The table includes 550,000 to 600,000 distinct CDR3 sequences, about 23% detected once. The CDR3 covers 13 residues. Trimming shortened V by 5 bases and J by 8 bases, and 13 bases separated the two germline ends. Germline V gives CDR1 SGHTA, CDR2 FQGTGA. Sequences were derived from PBMCs, mostly from graft donor cells, sampled 360 days after TCRalphabeta/CD19-depleted stem cell transplant. V and J are TRBV7-3 and TRBJ1-5, with D unresolved. The clonotype was recovered from a boy younger than two who had a stem cell transplant for acute myeloid leukemia, so the T cells may come from the graft donor. CDR3 sequence (DNA): TGTGCCAGCAGCCAAACCCAGCGGGAGCCCCAGCATTTT. Its protein product is CASSQTQREPQHF.